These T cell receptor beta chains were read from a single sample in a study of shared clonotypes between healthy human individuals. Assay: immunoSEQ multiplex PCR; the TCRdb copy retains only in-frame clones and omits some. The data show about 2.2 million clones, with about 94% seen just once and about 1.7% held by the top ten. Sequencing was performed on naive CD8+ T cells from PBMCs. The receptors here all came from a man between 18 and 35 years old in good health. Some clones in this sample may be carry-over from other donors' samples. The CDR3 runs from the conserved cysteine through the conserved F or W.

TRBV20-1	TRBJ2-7	CSASPSPEQYF
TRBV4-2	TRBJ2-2	CASRGGLGELFF
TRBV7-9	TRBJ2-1	CASSGQGLAKYNEQFF
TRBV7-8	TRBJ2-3	CASSLGGVVDTQYF
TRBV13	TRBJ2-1	CASSLGQDNEQFF
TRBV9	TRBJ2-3	CASSPTGKGTARTQYF
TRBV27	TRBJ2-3	CASSLTGGYLIGDTQYF
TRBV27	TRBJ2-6	CASSIVSGANVLTF
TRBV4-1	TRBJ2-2	CASSQDGRRGTGELFF
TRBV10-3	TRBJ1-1	CATHAGTGNTEAFF